This section outlines one T cell receptor (beta chain) sequence together with its context. The antigen remains undetermined. The sample originates from a study of shared clonotypes between healthy human individuals. Whole-study results and caveats: The authors expected sequencing depth to affect clonotype sharing among donors.

In CD8 memory, CD45RO+ cells were put together with CCR7-negative CD45RA+ TemRA cells. The assay was immunoSEQ multiplex PCR, and TCRdb's table has in-frame clones only and misses some. The sample holds about 690,000 clones; 90% are singletons and the top ten take more than 30%. The sample consisted of memory CD8+ T cells from PBMCs. The subset was: CD45RO+ cells pooled with CCR7-negative TemRA cells. The clonotype originates from a man in his late teens or twenties in good health. Some clones in this sample may be carry-over from other donors' samples.

The CDR3 DNA is TGTGCCAGTAGTACCATAACGACGGACAGGTGGGGTGAAGCTTTCTTT. Its translation is CASSTITTDRWGEAFF. This chain uses TRBV19 with TRBJ1-1; 7 bases agree with TRBD1. The length of the CDR3 is 16 residues. V lost 4 bases, J lost 7 bases, and 15 bases stayed unmatched. Germline lookup yields CDR1 LNHDA and CDR2 SQIVND (reference sequence).